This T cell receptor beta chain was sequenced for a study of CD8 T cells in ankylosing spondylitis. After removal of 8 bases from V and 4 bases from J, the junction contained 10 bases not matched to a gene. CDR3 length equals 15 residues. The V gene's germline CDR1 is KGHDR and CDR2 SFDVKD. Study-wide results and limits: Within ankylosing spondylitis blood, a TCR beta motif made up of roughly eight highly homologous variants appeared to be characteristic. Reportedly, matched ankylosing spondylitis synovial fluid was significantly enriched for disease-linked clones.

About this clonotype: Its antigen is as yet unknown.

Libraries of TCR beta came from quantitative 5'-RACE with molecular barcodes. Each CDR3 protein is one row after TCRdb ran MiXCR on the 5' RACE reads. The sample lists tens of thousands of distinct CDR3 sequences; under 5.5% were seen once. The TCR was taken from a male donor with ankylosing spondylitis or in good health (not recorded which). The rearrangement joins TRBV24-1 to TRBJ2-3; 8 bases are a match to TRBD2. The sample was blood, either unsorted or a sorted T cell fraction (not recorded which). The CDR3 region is CATIPQLAGPDTQYF. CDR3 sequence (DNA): TGTGCCACCATCCCCCAGCTAGCGGGTCCAGATACGCAGTATTTT.